The source of this T cell receptor (beta chain) is a study of T-cell memory formation after mild COVID-19. Study observations and caveats: The authors left the SARS-CoV-2 specificity of second-wave clones peaking on day 37 unconfirmed. Mostly located in CM and EM were contracting CD4+ clones, with contracting CD8+ clones located in EMRA. Memory cells collected pre-infection included some clones that later responded, suggesting cross-reactive memory joined.

This clonotype has more than one count but fewer than ten. The antigen remains unidentified. TCRdb processed the 5' RACE reads anew with MiXCR; each CDR3 protein has one entry. The sample has hundreds of thousands of distinct CDR3 sequences, roughly 17% seen once. Per germline, CDR1 MGHRA and CDR2 YSYEKL. The CDR3 loop spans 17 amino acids. V was clipped by 3 bases and J by 3 bases; unmatched bases: 10. V is TRBV4-1 and J is TRBJ2-1, with 8 bases aligning to TRBD1. The clonotype originates from an adult woman who had mild COVID-19 (a few samples of this study predate the infection). Cell type and time point are not known. The source material was PBMCs or a T cell subset sorted from them (not recorded which). CDR3 sequence: CASSQERDRSFYNEQFF. The CDR3 DNA sequence: TGCGCCAGCAGCCAGGAAAGGGACAGGAGTTTCTACAATGAGCAGTTCTTC.